Each of the 32 T cell receptor beta chains below was sequenced from the same sample in a study of blood T cell repertoires in COVID-19 (TCRdb year 2020). Receptor amplification or capture employed the immunoSEQ multiplex PCR assay. The table was pulled from immuneACCESS by TCRdb, which kept in-frame rearrangements only. Such tables lose some clones; where checked, under half of the loss comes from unresolved V genes, and the rest has no known cause. The sample yields about 190,000 clones; approximately 80% were counted once. Of the sample, 15% to 20% falls within the top ten clones. Material for sequencing was peripheral blood. The receptors come from a human donor in a cohort sampled during active COVID-19.

V usage is TRBV5-6 and J usage is TRBJ1-2; D is possibly TRBD1 (6 bases). V was trimmed by 0 bases and J by 8 bases, leaving 17 bases between them. CDR3 length equals 15 residues. CDR1 SGHDT and CDR2 YYEEEE come from the germline V gene. CDR3 region: CASSLAFNRDVGYTF. For the CDR3, the DNA is TGTGCCAGCAGCTTGGCATTTAACAGGGATGTGGGCTACACCTTC.

This clone was found once. The chain is built from TRBV6-1 and TRBJ1-2, with D perhaps matching TRBD1 (5 bases). Germline lookup yields CDR1 MNHNS and CDR2 SASEGT. The CDR3 runs to 16 residues. V was pared by 3 bases and J by 6 bases, with 20 bases between. The CDR3 loop is CASSDLEGFRGNGYTF. The CDR3 DNA follows: TGTGCCAGCAGTGATCTGGAGGGCTTTCGGGGGAATGGCTACACCTTC.

V usage is TRBV5-1 and J usage is TRBJ2-5; D uncertain. The CDR3 is 14 amino acids. The V end was cut by 5 bases, the J end by 4 bases, with 15 bases between. Germline V CDR1 and CDR2: SGHRS, YFSETQ. CDR3 coding DNA: TGCGCCAGCAGTCCTGCCAATGCCGGAGAGACCCAGTACTTC. It specifies CASSPANAGETQYF.

This rearrangement joins TRBV2 to TRBJ1-2; possible D gene TRBD1, 6 bases. Trimming took 4 bases from V and 7 from J, leaving 16 bases between them. This CDR3 has 14 residues. Germline V CDR1 and CDR2: SNHLY, FYNNEI. DNA for the CDR3: TGTGCCAGCAGTGCGGACAGTACCCAGGTTGGCTACACCTTC. Translation gives CASSADSTQVGYTF.

The V gene is TRBV3-1 (or the pseudogene TRBV3-2), the J gene TRBJ2-1, with TRBD2 identical over 7 bases. This CDR3 spans 18 amino acids. V gave up 1 base and J gave up 4 bases; unmatched junction bases: 13. Germline V gene lookup returns CDR1 LGHDT and CDR2 YNNKEL (reference sequence). The CDR3 DNA reads TGTGCCAGCAGCCAAGGGGGAGGTCCGGGAGGTAGATACAATGAGCAGTTCTTC. Its protein product is CASSQGGGPGGRYNEQFF.

The chain combines TRBV7-9 with TRBJ2-2, with no clear D. CDR1 SEHNR and CDR2 FQNEAQ come from the germline V gene (reference sequence). The CDR3 runs to 15 residues. V dropped 3 bases and J dropped 5 bases, with 13 bases sitting between them. In DNA, the CDR3 is TGTGCCAGCAGCTTCGTACTCGGCGGAACCGGGGAGCTGTTTTTT. This codes for CASSFVLGGTGELFF. Variable domain in full (rest from reference TRBV7-9 and TRBJ2-2): DTGVSQNPRHKITKRGQNVTFRCDPISEHNRLYWYRQTLGQGPEFLTYFQNEAQLEKSRLLSDRFSAERPKGSFSTLEIQRTEQGDSAMYLCASSFVLGGTGELFFGEGSRLTVL.

The rearrangement links TRBV9 to TRBJ2-1; 8 positions agree with TRBD2. This CDR3 has 16 residues. V shed 4 bases and J 2 bases; nucleotides not matched to a gene: 8. Looked up from germline, CDR1 is SGDLS and CDR2 is YYNGEE. CDR3 protein: CASSSRGGRTYNEQFF. CDR3 bases: TGTGCCAGCAGCTCCCGGGGGGGTCGCACCTACAATGAGCAGTTCTTC.

The chain is built from TRBV28 and TRBJ2-7, with 9 bases identical to TRBD1. V was clipped by 4 bases and J by 3 bases; unmatched bases: 13. The CDR3 contains 17 residues. CDR1 and CDR2 from the germline V gene are MDHEN and SYDVKM. The CDR3 spells CASSSNRDRVSLYEQYF. The CDR3 DNA follows: TGTGCCAGCAGTTCAAACCGGGACAGGGTCTCCCTCTACGAGCAGTACTTC.

The chain employs TRBV5-1 and TRBJ2-5; weak D call: TRBD1 (7 bases). With 0 bases removed from V and 4 bases from J, the gap between germline ends came to 16 bases. The CDR3 is made up of 16 amino acids. CDR1 and CDR2 (germline): SGHRS, YFSETQ. CDR3 bases: TGCGCCAGCAGCTTGGCCTTCCAGGGGGGTGGAGAGACCCAGTACTTC. Translated, it gives CASSLAFQGGGETQYF.

The chain combines TRBV3-1 (or the pseudogene TRBV3-2) with TRBJ1-6, with 9 bases lining up with TRBD1. Germline V gene sequence: CDR1 LGHDT, CDR2 YNNKEL (reference sequence). The V and J ends lost 4 bases and 7 bases, in that order; junction bases with no gene match: 8. The length of the CDR3 is 16 residues. CDR3 sequence reads: CASSRAGTGWNSPLHF. The CDR3 DNA follows: TGTGCCAGCAGCCGAGCCGGGACAGGGTGGAATTCACCCCTCCACTTT.

The genes are TRBV11-3 and TRBJ2-3; weak D call: TRBD2 (5 bases). Trimming shortened V by 0 bases and J by 1 base, and 8 bases separated the two germline ends. The length of the CDR3 is 15 residues. Germline V gene lookup returns CDR1 SGHNT and CDR2 YENEEA. In DNA, the CDR3 is TGTGCCAGCAGCTTAGACGGGATAGGCACAGATACGCAGTATTTT. Its protein is CASSLDGIGTDTQYF.

The CDR3 coding sequence is TGCGCCAGCAGCTTGGCCCTAGCGTCTCAGATGGGCGAGCAGTACTTC. Its translation: CASSLALASQMGEQYF. The V and J genes are TRBV5-1 and TRBJ2-7; the D gene is possibly TRBD2 (6 bases). Germline V CDR1 and CDR2: SGHRS, YFSETQ. V lost 0 bases and J lost 6, with 19 bases in between. The CDR3 spans 16 residues.

The CDR3 DNA is TGCGCCAGCAGCAACAAGGACGGGGTAGATACGCAGTATTTT. Residues: CASSNKDGVDTQYF. The V call is TRBV5-1, the J call TRBJ2-3; a weak D match, TRBD2 (5 bases). The CDR3 spans 14 residues. Germline CDR1 reads SGHRS; CDR2 reads YFSETQ. Trimming left V 4 bases short and J 5 bases short, with 14 bases between. Looking up the rest from reference TRBV5-1 and TRBJ2-3 gives the full variable domain: KAGVTQTPRYLIKTRGQQVTLSCSPISGHRSVSWYQQTPGQGLQFLFEYFSETQRNKGNFPGRFSGRQFSNSRSEMNVSTLELGDSALYLCASSNKDGVDTQYFGPGTRLTVL.

The gene calls are TRBV5-1 and TRBJ1-2, with no clear D. V was pared by 0 bases and J by 0 bases, with 6 bases between. CDR1 and CDR2 from the germline V gene are SGHRS and YFSETQ. This CDR3 has 14 residues. The CDR3 region has the DNA TGCGCCAGCAGCTTGGGCAACACTAACTATGGCTACACCTTC. Its translation: CASSLGNTNYGYTF.

This clone was picked up a small number of times. The chain is built from TRBV4-1 and TRBJ1-2; the match to TRBD1 covers 8 bases. Germline CDR1 reads MGHRA; CDR2 reads YSYEKL. The V gene end was trimmed by 4 bases and the J gene end by 7 bases; junction bases not matched to a gene: 8. The CDR3 contains 14 residues. Here the CDR3 reads CASSRDRGLSGYTF. The CDR3 region has the DNA TGCGCCAGCAGCCGAGACAGGGGTCTCTCTGGCTACACCTTC.

The chain has TRBV11-2 and TRBJ2-4; 7 bases line up with TRBD2. With V trimmed by 1 base and J by 6 bases, 3 bases remained unmatched. Germline V gives CDR1 SGHAT, CDR2 FQNNGV. CDR3 length: 14 residues. The DNA of the CDR3 is TGTGCCAGCAGCTTAGGTTCTAGCGGAAACATTCAGTACTTC. Its protein is CASSLGSSGNIQYF.

The chain couples TRBV7-8 to TRBJ1-1; 9 positions agree with TRBD1. Germline CDR1 is SGHVS and CDR2 is FQNEAQ. Germline trimming cut 1 base from V and 9 bases from J; bases unmatched to any gene: 15. The CDR3 has 17 residues. DNA of the CDR3: TGTGCCAGCAGCTTAGTGGGGGGACAGGGAGTAGGTGGAAAAGCTTTCTTT. Protein sequence: CASSLVGGQGVGGKAFF. The variable domain in full, completed from reference TRBV7-8 and TRBJ1-1, reads GAGVSQSPRYKVAKRGQDVALRCDPISGHVSLFWYQQALGQGPEFLTYFQNEAQLDKSGLPSDRFFAERPEGSVSTLKIQRTQQEDSAVYLCASSLVGGQGVGGKAFFGQGTRLTVV.

The V and J genes are TRBV28 and TRBJ2-7, with TRBD2 matching 7 bases. Germline CDR1 reads MDHEN; CDR2 reads SYDVKM. J gave up 3 bases and V 3 bases, and 11 bases lay outside the gene matches. The length of the CDR3 is 16 residues. The CDR3 DNA follows: TGTGCCAGCAGTTTTTTACTAGCGACGACCAGCTACGAGCAGTACTTC. This sequence encodes CASSFLLATTSYEQYF.

The chain couples TRBV7-9 to TRBJ2-2; D ambiguous. The CDR3 consists of 16 residues. Deletions cut 5 bases from V and 0 bases from J, with 13 bases between. Germline lookup yields CDR1 SEHNR and CDR2 FQNEAQ (reference sequence). In nucleotides, the CDR3 is TGTGCCAGCAGCCCCCTAGGTTACGCGAACACCGGGGAGCTGTTTTTT. Protein: CASSPLGYANTGELFF.

The chain has TRBV5-1 and TRBJ1-1, with D tentatively TRBD1 (6 bases). Germline V gene lookup returns CDR1 SGHRS and CDR2 YFSETQ. The V gene lost 1 base and the J gene lost 8 bases, with 12 bases spanning the gap. The CDR3 has 13 amino acids. For the CDR3, the DNA is TGCGCCAGCAGCTTGTCCGCAGGGACAGAAGCTTTCTTT. Translated, it gives CASSLSAGTEAFF.

V is TRBV10-3 and J is TRBJ2-1; 7 nucleotides agree with TRBD1. Germline CDR1 reads ENHRY; CDR2 reads SYGVKD. V was clipped by 4 bases and J by 0 bases; unmatched bases: 3. The CDR3 contains 15 residues. The CDR3 DNA reads TGTGCCATCAGTGGGGGGACAGTCTCCTACAATGAGCAGTTCTTC. Its protein is CAISGGTVSYNEQFF.

The chain uses TRBV18 and TRBJ1-6, with a possible D match to TRBD1 (5 bases). The CDR3 covers 14 residues. Looked up from germline, CDR1 is KGHSH and CDR2 is LQKENI. Trimming removed 2 bases at V and 10 bases at J, with 12 bases between. CDR3 sequence (DNA): TGTGCCAGCTCACCAGGACAAGGGGTCTCACCCCTCCACTTT. Its translation: CASSPGQGVSPLHF.

The CDR3 region has the DNA TGTGCCAGCAGCTTACCGAGGGATAGCAATCAGCCCCAGCATTTT. Translation: CASSLPRDSNQPQHF. The chain has TRBV7-9 and TRBJ1-5; D gene uncertain. The germline V and J ends were trimmed by 2 bases and 0 bases, with 8 bases remaining between them. Germline lookup yields CDR1 SEHNR and CDR2 FQNEAQ (reference sequence). The CDR3 has 15 amino acids.

This chain connects TRBV28 to TRBJ2-3; D is undetermined. Germline V lookup: CDR1 MDHEN, CDR2 SYDVKM. The CDR3 runs 11 residues. The ends were cut back, 2 bases at V and 6 bases at J, with 3 bases in the middle. CDR3: CASSLRDTQYF. The CDR3 region has the DNA TGTGCCAGCAGTTTACGGGATACGCAGTATTTT.

V gene TRBV6-6 combines with J gene TRBJ1-1, with no clear D. Germline CDR1 reads MNHNY; CDR2 reads SVGAGI (reference sequence). The CDR3 covers 13 residues. Trimming cost V 4 bases and J 11 bases, with 17 bases left between them. CDR3 bases: TGTGCCAGCAGTTTCGACCCGGAGCTGAGGGCTTTCTTT. Protein: CASSFDPELRAFF.

The genes are TRBV3-1 (or the pseudogene TRBV3-2) and TRBJ2-3; TRBD2 matches 7 bases. CDR1 and CDR2 (germline): LGHDT, YNNKEL (reference sequence). The CDR3 sequence is 13 residues long. V shed 2 bases, J shed 6 bases, and the junction held 2 bases outside the gene matches. CDR3 bases: TGTGCCAGCAGCCAATGGGAGGGGGATACGCAGTATTTT. Amino acids: CASSQWEGDTQYF.

The V call is TRBV4-2, the J call TRBJ2-1, with 10 bases lining up with TRBD2. The CDR3 is 16 residues long. With 0 bases clipped from V and 7 bases from J, the junction kept 6 bases outside the gene matches. Per the germline V gene, CDR1 is LGHNA and CDR2 is YNFKEQ. In nucleotides, the CDR3 is TGTGCCAGCAGCCAAGACTCCAAGACTAGCGGGAATGAGCAGTTCTTC. Translating it yields CASSQDSKTSGNEQFF.

The V and J genes are TRBV7-9 and TRBJ2-6, with a possible D match to TRBD1 (5 bases). In germline, CDR1 is SEHNR, CDR2 FQNEAQ (reference sequence). The CDR3 totals 15 residues. Trimming stripped 2 bases from V and 2 bases from J, with 7 bases between. The CDR3 DNA is TGTGCCAGCAGCTTACTAGGGGCTGGGGCCAACGTCCTGACTTTC. Translation gives CASSLLGAGANVLTF.

Points on this clone: The junction and the germline gene differ at one end; a read error may be behind it. CDR3 coding DNA: TGTGCTAGCAGCTTGGGCAGGTCTGGAAAACTGTTTTTT. This translates into CASSLGRSGKLFF. This chain joins TRBV7-7 and TRBJ1-4, with D uncertain. The CDR3 extends over 13 amino acids. Looked up from germline, CDR1 is SSHAT and CDR2 is FNYEAQ (reference sequence).

J is TRBJ2-5 and V is TRBV11-2; 16 bases map to TRBD2. Germline V gene sequence: CDR1 SGHAT, CDR2 FQNNGV. V shed 5 bases, J shed 4 bases, and the junction held 7 bases outside the gene matches. CDR3 length: 17 residues. The CDR3 DNA reads as TGTGCCAGCAGCCCCGGGACTAGCGGGAGGGCCGGAGAGACCCAGTACTTC. It codes for CASSPGTSGRAGETQYF. Complete variable domain (other parts from reference TRBV11-2 and TRBJ2-5): EAGVAQSPRYKIIEKRQSVAFWCNPISGHATLYWYQQILGQGPKLLIQFQNNGVVDDSQLPKDRFSAERLKGVDSTLKIQPAKLEDSAVYLCASSPGTSGRAGETQYFGPGTRLLVL.

V gene TRBV18 combines with J gene TRBJ1-1, with 8 nucleotides matching TRBD1. Germline values: CDR1 KGHSH, CDR2 LQKENI. The trim removed 5 bases at V and 2 bases at J, leaving 16 bases unmatched. This CDR3 is built from 18 residues. CDR3 sequence: CASSSRGPSRASNTEAFF. For the CDR3, the DNA is TGTGCCAGCTCATCCAGGGGGCCTTCCAGGGCCTCAAACACTGAAGCTTTCTTT.

The J gene is TRBJ2-7, the V gene TRBV19; possibly TRBD2 for D (5 bases). The CDR3 is made up of 13 amino acids. The V gene's germline CDR1 is LNHDA and CDR2 SQIVND (reference sequence). Trimming took off 4 bases at V and 2 bases at J, with 9 bases between the two ends. Written as DNA, the CDR3 is TGTGCCAGTAGTAAAGGACTGACCTACGAGCAGTACTTC. This sequence encodes CASSKGLTYEQYF.